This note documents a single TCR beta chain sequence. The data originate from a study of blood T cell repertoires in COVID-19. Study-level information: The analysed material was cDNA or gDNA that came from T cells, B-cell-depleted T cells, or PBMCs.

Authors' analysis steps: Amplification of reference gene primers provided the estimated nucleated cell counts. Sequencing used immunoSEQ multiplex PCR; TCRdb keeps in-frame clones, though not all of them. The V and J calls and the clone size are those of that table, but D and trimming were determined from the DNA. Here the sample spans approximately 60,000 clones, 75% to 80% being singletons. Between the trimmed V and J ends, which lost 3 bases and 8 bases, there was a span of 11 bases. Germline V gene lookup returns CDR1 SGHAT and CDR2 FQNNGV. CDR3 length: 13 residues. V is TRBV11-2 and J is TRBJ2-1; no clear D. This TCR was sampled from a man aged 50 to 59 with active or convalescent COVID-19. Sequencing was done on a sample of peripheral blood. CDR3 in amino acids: CASSFSTIYEQFF. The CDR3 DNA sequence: TGTGCCAGCAGCTTCTCCACTATATATGAGCAGTTCTTC.